The 13 T cell receptor beta chains below come from one sample, sequenced in a study of beta chain features in type 1 diabetes. Study-wide findings and caveats: TCRB CDR3 length was moderately but significantly reduced in all four CD4+ subsets of Type 1 diabetes patients.

These receptors' targets are unknown. Sequenced material consisted of expressed TCRB transcripts (all of the isolated RNA was reverse transcribed). The method was immunoSEQ multiplex PCR; TCRdb's version includes in-frame clones alone and lacks a portion of them. The data contain about 45,000 clones, approximately 68% of them singletons. Sequencing input: Tregs from blood. All receptors derive from a woman in her late teens or twenties with type 1 diabetes.

The rearrangement links TRBV2 to TRBJ1-1, with D perhaps matching TRBD1 (5 bases). The V gene lost 5 bases and the J gene lost 6 bases, with 13 bases spanning the gap. The germline V gene encodes CDR1 SNHLY and CDR2 FYNNEI. The CDR3 spans 13 residues. CDR3 in amino acids: CASSLGRAPEAFF. CDR3 in DNA: TGTGCCAGCAGTCTGGGCAGGGCACCTGAAGCTTTCTTT.

The chain links TRBV5-1 to TRBJ2-3, with 8 bases matching TRBD2. Trimming at V came to 6 bases and at J to 4 bases, leaving 4 bases not matched to a gene. Germline loops: CDR1 SGHRS, CDR2 YFSETQ. The CDR3 has 13 amino acids. This CDR3 is CASMRGVADTQYF. Written as DNA, the CDR3 is TGCGCCAGCATGCGGGGGGTAGCAGATACGCAGTATTTT.

The V call is TRBV6-6, the J call TRBJ2-5; D is perhaps TRBD1 (5 bases). Germline assignment: CDR1 MNHNY and CDR2 SVGAGI (reference sequence). The CDR3 contains 14 residues. Trimming took 2 bases from V and 5 from J, leaving 12 bases between them. For the CDR3, the DNA is TGTGCCAGCAGTTACCGCCAGGGCGGCGAGACCCAGTACTTC. Translating it yields CASSYRQGGETQYF.

The chain uses TRBV7-2 and TRBJ1-5, with TRBD1 as a possible D gene (5 bases). Germline assignment: CDR1 SGHTA and CDR2 FQGNSA. This CDR3 region has 15 residues. Trimming took off 4 bases at V and 4 bases at J, with 14 bases between the two ends. Here the CDR3 DNA reads TGTGCCAGCAGCTGGGGCAGGGCCGGAAATCAGCCCCAGCATTTT. Protein product: CASSWGRAGNQPQHF.

V usage is TRBV6-5 and J usage is TRBJ2-7; 8 bases align to TRBD1. Germline V CDR1 and CDR2: MNHEY, SVGAGI. This CDR3 is built from 14 residues. V lost 5 bases to trimming and J lost 3 bases; unmatched junction nucleotides: 6. CDR3 in DNA: TGTGCCAGCAGTCGAGGCGGGACAGGCTACGAGCAGTACTTC. It is translated as CASSRGGTGYEQYF.

The rearrangement links TRBV6-6 to TRBJ2-3; TRBD1 matches 10 bases. V dropped 6 bases and J dropped 5; count of bases not matched to a gene: 11. This CDR3 is built from 16 residues. The V gene's germline CDR1 is MNHNY and CDR2 SVGAGI (reference sequence). The CDR3 DNA sequence: TGTGCCAGCAGCCCCGCCGACAGGGGGCTTAGAGATACGCAGTATTTT. Encoded protein: CASSPADRGLRDTQYF.

This clone has a handful of counts. The chain carries TRBV7-3 and TRBJ2-3; TRBD1 matches at 7 bases. CDR1 is SGHTA and CDR2 is FQGTGA in the germline V gene. The CDR3 length is 16 residues. With V trimmed by 4 bases and J by 4 bases, 11 bases remained unmatched. CDR3 residues: CASSSTGQLSSDTQYF. The CDR3, as DNA: TGTGCCAGCAGCTCCACGGGACAGCTATCCTCAGATACGCAGTATTTT.

The genes are TRBV6-5 and TRBJ2-1, with TRBD2 matching 8 bases. V shed 9 bases and J 9 bases; nucleotides not matched to a gene: 13. Germline CDR1 and CDR2: MNHEY and SVGAGI. This CDR3 region has 14 residues. CDR3 coding DNA: TGTGCCAGTAGACCGGGACTAGGAGTACGTGAGCAGTTCTTC. Translated, it gives CASRPGLGVREQFF.

This clone was seen only once. This chain joins TRBV11-2 and TRBJ2-7, with 7 positions matching TRBD1. The CDR3 runs 14 residues. CDR1 is SGHAT, CDR2 FQNNGV, per germline. The V segment lost 5 bases and the J segment 3 bases; nucleotides outside the gene matches: 7. CDR3 bases: TGTGCCAGCAGCCCGACGACAGGGTTCTACGAGCAGTACTTC. Translation gives CASSPTTGFYEQYF.

This clone has more than one count but fewer than ten. The rearrangement joins TRBV5-6 to TRBJ2-1; a possible D gene is TRBD1 (5 bases). V lost 0 bases and J lost 4, with 11 bases in between. This CDR3 comprises 15 residues. Germline CDR1 SGHDT, CDR2 YYEEEE. Here the CDR3 DNA reads TGTGCCAGCAGCTTGGTCGACAGATATTACAATGAGCAGTTCTTC. This codes for CASSLVDRYYNEQFF.

V usage is TRBV27 and J usage is TRBJ1-1, with D possibly being TRBD1 (5 bases). The germline CDR1 and CDR2 sequences are MNHEY and SMNVEV (reference sequence). The CDR3 runs 15 residues. Between the trimmed V and J ends, which lost 5 bases and 0 bases, there was a span of 13 bases. The CDR3 reads CASSPRRQLNTEAFF. CDR3 nucleotide sequence: TGTGCCAGCAGTCCCCGGCGACAGCTGAACACTGAAGCTTTCTTT.

The chain has TRBV6-1 and TRBJ2-1, with 7 bases lining up with TRBD2. The germline CDR1 and CDR2 sequences are MNHNS and SASEGT. The CDR3 sequence is 14 residues long. V shed 8 bases, J shed 0 bases, and the junction held 4 bases outside the gene matches. The chain's CDR3 is CASGEGSSYNEQFF. In DNA form, the CDR3 reads TGTGCCAGCGGGGAGGGTAGCTCCTACAATGAGCAGTTCTTC.

This rearrangement joins TRBV13 to TRBJ2-7; D remains ambiguous. Germline V lookup: CDR1 PRHDT, CDR2 FYEKMQ (reference sequence). Trimming shortened V by 4 bases and J by 7 bases, and 11 bases separated the two germline ends. The CDR3 consists of 12 residues. The CDR3, as DNA: TGTGCCAGCAGCTACGGGTTACGGGAGCAGTACTTC. Amino acid sequence: CASSYGLREQYF.